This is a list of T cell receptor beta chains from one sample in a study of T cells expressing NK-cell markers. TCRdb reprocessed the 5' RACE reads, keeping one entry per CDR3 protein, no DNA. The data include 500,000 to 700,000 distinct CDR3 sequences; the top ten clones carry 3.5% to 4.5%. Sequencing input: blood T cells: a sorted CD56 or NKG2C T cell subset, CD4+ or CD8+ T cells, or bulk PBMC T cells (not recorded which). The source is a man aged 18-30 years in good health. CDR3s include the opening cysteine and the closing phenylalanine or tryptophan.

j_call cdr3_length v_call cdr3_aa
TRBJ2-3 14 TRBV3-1 CASSATSGTDTQYF
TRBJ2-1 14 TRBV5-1 CASSLALAGGEQFF
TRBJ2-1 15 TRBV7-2 CASSPWGRRSNEQFF
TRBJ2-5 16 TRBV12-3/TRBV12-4 CASSSGQGEGYETQYF
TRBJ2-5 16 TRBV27 CASSGRHRGRGETQYF
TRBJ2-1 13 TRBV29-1 CSVRRAPYNEQFF
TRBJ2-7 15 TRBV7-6 CASSSGTSGIYEQYF
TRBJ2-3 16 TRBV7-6 CASSSGDGRDTDTQYF
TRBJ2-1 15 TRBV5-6 CASSPPRGLNNEQFF
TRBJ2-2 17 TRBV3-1 CASSQEELAGVTGELFF
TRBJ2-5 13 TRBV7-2 CASNKGGGETQYF
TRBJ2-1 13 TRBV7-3 CASSLISGAEQFF
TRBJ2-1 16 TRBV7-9 CASSLSTGRGRNEQFF
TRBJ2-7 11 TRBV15 CATQQGYEQYF
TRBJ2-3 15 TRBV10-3 CAISESRSGADTQYF
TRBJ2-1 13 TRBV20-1 CSASAGGLNEQFF
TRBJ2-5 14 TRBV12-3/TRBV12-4 CASSKLAGVETQYF